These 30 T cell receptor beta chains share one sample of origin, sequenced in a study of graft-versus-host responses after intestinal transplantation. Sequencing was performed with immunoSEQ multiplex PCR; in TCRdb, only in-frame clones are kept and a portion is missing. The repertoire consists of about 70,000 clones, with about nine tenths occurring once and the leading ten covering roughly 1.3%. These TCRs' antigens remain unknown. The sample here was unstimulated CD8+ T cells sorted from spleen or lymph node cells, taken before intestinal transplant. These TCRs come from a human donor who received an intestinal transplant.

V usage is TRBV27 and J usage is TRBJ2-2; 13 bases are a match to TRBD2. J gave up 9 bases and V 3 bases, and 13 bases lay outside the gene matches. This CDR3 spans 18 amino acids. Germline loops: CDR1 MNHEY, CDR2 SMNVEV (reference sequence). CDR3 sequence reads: CASSLMTSGGPSDRELFF. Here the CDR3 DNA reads TGTGCCAGCAGTTTGATGACTAGCGGGGGGCCTTCCGACCGGGAGCTGTTTTTT.

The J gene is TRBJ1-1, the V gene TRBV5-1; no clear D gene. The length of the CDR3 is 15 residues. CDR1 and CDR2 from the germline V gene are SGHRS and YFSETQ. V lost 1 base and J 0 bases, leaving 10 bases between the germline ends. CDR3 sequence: CASSLSADMNTEAFF. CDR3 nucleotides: TGCGCCAGCAGCTTGTCAGCGGATATGAACACTGAAGCTTTCTTT.

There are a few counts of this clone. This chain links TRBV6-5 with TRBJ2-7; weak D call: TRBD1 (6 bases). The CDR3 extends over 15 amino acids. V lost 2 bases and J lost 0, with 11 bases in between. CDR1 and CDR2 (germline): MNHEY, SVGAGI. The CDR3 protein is CASSYTQGSSYEQYF. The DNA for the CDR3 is TGTGCCAGCAGTTACACGCAGGGGAGCTCCTACGAGCAGTACTTC.

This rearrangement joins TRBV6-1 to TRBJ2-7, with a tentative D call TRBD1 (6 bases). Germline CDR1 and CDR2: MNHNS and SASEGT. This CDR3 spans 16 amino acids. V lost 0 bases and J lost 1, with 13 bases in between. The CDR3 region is CASSEAQWGQSYEQYF. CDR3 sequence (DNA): TGTGCCAGCAGTGAAGCGCAATGGGGACAATCCTACGAGCAGTACTTC.

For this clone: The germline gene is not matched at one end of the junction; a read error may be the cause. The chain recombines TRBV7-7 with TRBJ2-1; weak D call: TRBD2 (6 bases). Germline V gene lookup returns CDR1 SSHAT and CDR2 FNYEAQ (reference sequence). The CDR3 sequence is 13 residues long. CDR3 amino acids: CASSLVRGNEQFF. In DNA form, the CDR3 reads TGTGCTAGCAGCTTAGTTCGGGGGAATGAGCAGTTCTTC.

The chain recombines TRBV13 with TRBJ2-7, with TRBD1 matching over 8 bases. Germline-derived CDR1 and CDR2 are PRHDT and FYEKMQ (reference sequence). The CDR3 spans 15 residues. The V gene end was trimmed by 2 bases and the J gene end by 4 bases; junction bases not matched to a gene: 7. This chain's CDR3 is CASSLTGQGAYEQYF. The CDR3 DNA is TGTGCCAGCAGCTTAACTGGACAGGGAGCGTACGAGCAGTACTTC.

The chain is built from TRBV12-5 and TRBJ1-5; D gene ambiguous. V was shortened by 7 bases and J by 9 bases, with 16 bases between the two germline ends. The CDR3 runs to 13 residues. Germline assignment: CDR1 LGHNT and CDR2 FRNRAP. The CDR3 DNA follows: TGTGCTAGTGTCGGCGGCGGATTTTCGCCCCAGCATTTT. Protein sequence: CASVGGGFSPQHF.

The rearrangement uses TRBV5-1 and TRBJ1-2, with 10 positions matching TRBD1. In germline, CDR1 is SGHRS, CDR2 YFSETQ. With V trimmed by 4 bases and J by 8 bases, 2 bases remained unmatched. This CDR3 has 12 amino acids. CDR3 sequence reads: CASSGTGEGYTF. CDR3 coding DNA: TGCGCCAGCAGCGGGACAGGGGAGGGCTACACCTTC.

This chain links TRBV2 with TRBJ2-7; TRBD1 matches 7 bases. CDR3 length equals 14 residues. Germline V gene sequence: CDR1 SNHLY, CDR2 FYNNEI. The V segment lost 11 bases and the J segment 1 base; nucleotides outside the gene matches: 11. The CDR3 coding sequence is TGTGCCTTCACGTCAAAGGGGGCATCCTACGAGCAGTACTTC. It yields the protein CAFTSKGASYEQYF.

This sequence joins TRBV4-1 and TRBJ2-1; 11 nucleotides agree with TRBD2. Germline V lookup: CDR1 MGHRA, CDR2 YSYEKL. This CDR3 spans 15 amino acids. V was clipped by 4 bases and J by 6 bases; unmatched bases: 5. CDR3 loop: CASSPPSGGPNEQFF. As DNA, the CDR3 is TGCGCCAGCAGCCCACCTAGCGGGGGGCCCAATGAGCAGTTCTTC.

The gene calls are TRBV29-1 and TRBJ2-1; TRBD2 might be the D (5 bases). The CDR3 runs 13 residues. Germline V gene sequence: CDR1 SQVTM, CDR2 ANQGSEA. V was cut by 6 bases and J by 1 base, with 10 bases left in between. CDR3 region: CSVDPGSYNEQFF. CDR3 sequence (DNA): TGCAGCGTGGATCCGGGGTCCTACAATGAGCAGTTCTTC.

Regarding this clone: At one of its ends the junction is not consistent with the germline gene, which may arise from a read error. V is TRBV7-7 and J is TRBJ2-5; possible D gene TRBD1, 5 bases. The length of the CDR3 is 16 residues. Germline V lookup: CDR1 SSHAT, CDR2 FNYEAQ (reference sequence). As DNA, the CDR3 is TGTGCTAGCAGCTTAGCCCCGGCAGGGCTCCAAGAGACCCAGTACTTC. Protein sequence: CASSLAPAGLQETQYF.

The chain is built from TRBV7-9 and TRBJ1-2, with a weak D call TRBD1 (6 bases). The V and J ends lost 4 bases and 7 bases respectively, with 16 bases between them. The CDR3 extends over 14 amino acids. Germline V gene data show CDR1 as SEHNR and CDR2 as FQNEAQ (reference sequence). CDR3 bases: TGTGCCAGCAGCTCGGAATACACAGGGTTTGGCTACACCTTC. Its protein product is CASSSEYTGFGYTF.

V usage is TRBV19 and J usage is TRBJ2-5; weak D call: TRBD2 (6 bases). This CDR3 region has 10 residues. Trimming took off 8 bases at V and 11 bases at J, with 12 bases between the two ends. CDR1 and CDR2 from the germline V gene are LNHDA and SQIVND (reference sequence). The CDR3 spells CASGSGEQYF. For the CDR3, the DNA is TGTGCCAGTGGCTCGGGGGAGCAGTACTTC.

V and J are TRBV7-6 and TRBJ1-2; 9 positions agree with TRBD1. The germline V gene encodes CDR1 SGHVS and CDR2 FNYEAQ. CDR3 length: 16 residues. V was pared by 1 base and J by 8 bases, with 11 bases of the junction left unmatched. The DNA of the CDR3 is TGTGCCAGCAGCTTAGGTCCGGGACAGGGTGTGTACGGCTACACCTTC. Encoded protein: CASSLGPGQGVYGYTF.

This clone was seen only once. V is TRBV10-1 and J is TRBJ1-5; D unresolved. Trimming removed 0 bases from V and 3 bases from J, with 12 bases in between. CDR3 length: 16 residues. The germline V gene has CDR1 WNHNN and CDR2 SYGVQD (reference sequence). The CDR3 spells CASSESEIGINQPQHF. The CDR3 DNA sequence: TGCGCCAGCAGTGAGTCGGAGATAGGTATCAATCAGCCCCAGCATTTT.

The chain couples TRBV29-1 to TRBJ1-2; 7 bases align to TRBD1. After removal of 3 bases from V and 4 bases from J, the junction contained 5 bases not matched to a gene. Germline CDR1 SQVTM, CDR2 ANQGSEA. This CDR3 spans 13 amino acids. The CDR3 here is CSVEEGASYGYTF. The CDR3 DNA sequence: TGCAGCGTTGAGGAGGGGGCAAGCTATGGCTACACCTTC.

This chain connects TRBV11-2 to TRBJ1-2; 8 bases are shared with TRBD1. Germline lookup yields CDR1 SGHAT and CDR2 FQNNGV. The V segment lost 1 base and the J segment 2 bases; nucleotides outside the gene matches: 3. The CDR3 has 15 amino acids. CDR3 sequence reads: CASSLGTGPNYGYTF. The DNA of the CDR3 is TGTGCCAGCAGCTTAGGGACAGGGCCAAACTATGGCTACACCTTC.

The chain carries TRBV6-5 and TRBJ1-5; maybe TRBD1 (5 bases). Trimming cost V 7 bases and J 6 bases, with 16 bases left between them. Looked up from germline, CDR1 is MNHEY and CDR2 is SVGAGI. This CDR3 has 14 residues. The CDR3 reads CASMGGAVGQPQHF. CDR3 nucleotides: TGTGCCAGCATGGGAGGGGCTGTAGGTCAGCCCCAGCATTTT.

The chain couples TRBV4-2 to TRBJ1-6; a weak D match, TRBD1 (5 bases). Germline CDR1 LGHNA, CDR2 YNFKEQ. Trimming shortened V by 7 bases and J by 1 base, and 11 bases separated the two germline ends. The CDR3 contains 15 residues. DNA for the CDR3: TGTGCCAGCAAAGCCCAGGGTTCCTATAATTCACCCCTCCACTTT. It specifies CASKAQGSYNSPLHF.

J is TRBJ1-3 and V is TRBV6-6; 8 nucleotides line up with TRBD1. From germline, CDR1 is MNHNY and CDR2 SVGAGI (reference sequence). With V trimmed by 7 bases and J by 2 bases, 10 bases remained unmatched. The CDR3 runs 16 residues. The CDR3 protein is CASTLDRVVPGNTIYF. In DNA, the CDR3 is TGTGCCAGCACACTGGACAGGGTGGTTCCTGGAAACACCATATATTTT.

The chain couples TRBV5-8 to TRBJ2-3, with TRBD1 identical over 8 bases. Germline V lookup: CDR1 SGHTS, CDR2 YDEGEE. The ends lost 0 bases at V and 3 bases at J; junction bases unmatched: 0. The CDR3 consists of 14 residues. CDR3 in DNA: TGTGCCAGCAGCTTGGGGACAGGGACAGATACGCAGTATTTT. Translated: CASSLGTGTDTQYF.

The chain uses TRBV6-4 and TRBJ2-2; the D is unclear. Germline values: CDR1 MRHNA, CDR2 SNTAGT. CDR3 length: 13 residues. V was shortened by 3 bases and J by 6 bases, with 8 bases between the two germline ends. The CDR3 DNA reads TGTGCCAGCAGTGAAGCGCATGCCGGGGAGCTGTTTTTT. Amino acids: CASSEAHAGELFF.

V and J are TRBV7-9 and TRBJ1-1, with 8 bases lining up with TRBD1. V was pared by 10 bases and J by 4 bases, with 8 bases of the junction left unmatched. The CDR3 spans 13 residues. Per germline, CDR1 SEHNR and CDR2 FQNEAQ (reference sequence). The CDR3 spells CATIGQGGTEAFF. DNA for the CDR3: TGTGCCACCATAGGACAGGGCGGCACTGAAGCTTTCTTT.

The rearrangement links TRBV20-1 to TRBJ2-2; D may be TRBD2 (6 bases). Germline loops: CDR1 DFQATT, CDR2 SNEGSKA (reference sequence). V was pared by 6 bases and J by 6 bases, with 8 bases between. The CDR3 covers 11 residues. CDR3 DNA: TGCAGTGCGGAGGGGCCCGGGGAGCTGTTTTTT. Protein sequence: CSAEGPGELFF.

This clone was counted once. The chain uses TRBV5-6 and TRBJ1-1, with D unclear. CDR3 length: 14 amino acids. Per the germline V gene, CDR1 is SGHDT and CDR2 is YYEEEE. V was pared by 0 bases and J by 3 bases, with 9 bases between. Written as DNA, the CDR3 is TGTGCCAGCAGCTTGGGTCCTCGGGACACTGAAGCTTTCTTT. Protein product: CASSLGPRDTEAFF.

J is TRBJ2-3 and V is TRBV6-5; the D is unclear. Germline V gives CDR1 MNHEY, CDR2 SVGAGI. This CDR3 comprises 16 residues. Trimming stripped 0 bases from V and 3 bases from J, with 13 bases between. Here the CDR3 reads CASSYSSPLETDTQYF. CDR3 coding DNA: TGTGCCAGCAGTTACTCGTCGCCCCTAGAAACAGATACGCAGTATTTT.

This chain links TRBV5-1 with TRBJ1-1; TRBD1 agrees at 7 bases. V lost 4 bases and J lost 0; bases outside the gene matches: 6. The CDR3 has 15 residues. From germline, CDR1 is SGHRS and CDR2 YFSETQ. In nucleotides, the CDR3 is TGCGCCAGCAGCACCGGGACAGCCATGAACACTGAAGCTTTCTTT. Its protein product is CASSTGTAMNTEAFF.

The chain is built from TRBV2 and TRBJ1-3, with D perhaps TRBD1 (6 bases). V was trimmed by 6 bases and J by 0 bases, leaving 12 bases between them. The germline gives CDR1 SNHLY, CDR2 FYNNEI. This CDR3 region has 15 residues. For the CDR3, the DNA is TGTGCCAGCAGGGGGGGGGCCTTCTCTGGAAACACCATATATTTT. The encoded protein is CASRGGAFSGNTIYF.

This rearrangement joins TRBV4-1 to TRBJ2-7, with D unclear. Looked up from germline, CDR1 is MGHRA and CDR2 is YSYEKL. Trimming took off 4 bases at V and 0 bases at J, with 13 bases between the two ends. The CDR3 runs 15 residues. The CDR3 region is CASSLGPMNSYEQYF. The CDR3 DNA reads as TGCGCCAGCAGCCTTGGCCCAATGAACTCCTACGAGCAGTACTTC.